Listed below are T cell receptor beta chains from one sample, sequenced in a study of blood T cell repertoires in COVID-19. Data came from immunoSEQ multiplex PCR; TCRdb stores just in-frame clones and leaves some out. This repertoire shows about 400,000 clones, 70% to 90% found once; its top ten account for about 2.1%. The material sequenced was PBMCs or T cells enriched from blood (not recorded which). The source is a woman aged 40-49 years with acute COVID-19. The CDR3 runs from the conserved cysteine through the conserved F or W. D genes are given only for firm matches. Part of the rows lack a size; the others show once, few, many or a class for expanded clones.

j_gene	d_gene	v_gene	abundance	CDR3nt	CDR3aa
TRBJ1-6	TRBD1	TRBV4-2	NA	TGTGCCAGCAGTCGACAGGGACCCTATAATTCACCCCTCCACTTT	CASSRQGPYNSPLHF
TRBJ1-2	NA	TRBV18	NA	TGTGCCAGCTCCCCTCCAGGGCCCTATGGCTACACCTTC	CASSPPGPYGYTF
TRBJ1-1	NA	TRBV2	NA	TGTGCCAGCAGACCGACAGAATTGAACACTGAAGCTTTCTTT	CASRPTELNTEAFF
TRBJ2-7	TRBD1	TRBV5-1	NA	TGCGCCAGCAGTTTGCTGGGACAGACCTCTAGCGAGCAGTACTTC	CASSLLGQTSSEQYF
TRBJ1-2	NA	TRBV27	many	TGTGCCAGCAGAAGCAAAGGGGGTGGTCGACGGTATGGCTACACCTTC	CASRSKGGGRRYGYTF
TRBJ2-1	TRBD1	TRBV15	NA	TGTGCCACCAGCAGAGGGGGACAGGTCTCCTACAATGAGCAGTTCTTC	CATSRGGQVSYNEQFF
TRBJ1-4	TRBD1	TRBV5-6	NA	TGTGCCAGCAGCTTGGGGACAGGTCGGAATGAAAAACTGTTTTTT	CASSLGTGRNEKLFF
TRBJ2-7	NA	TRBV2	NA	TGTGCCAGCCGCGATAAGGGAACCGGGACACCCTACGAGCAGTACTTC	CASRDKGTGTPYEQYF
TRBJ2-2	TRBD1	TRBV5-8	NA	TGTGCCAGCAGCTCGACAACTATAACAGGGGCAGGGGAGCTGTTTTTT	CASSSTTITGAGELFF
TRBJ2-3	TRBD1	TRBV18	few	TGTGCCAGCTCACCACAGGGGGCCTATACGCAGTATTTT	CASSPQGAYTQYF
TRBJ1-4	TRBD1	TRBV24-1	few	TGTGCCACCAGTGATTCCCCGACAGGGGCAACTAATGAAAAACTGTTTTTT	CATSDSPTGATNEKLFF
TRBJ2-2	NA	TRBV4-1	NA	TGCGCCAGCAGCCAAGAGGCCCCCGGGGAGCTGTTTTTT	CASSQEAPGELFF
TRBJ2-7	TRBD1	TRBV2	NA	TGTGCCAGCAGTACCCCCCCAGGGGGCTATACCTACGAGCAGTACTTC	CASSTPPGGYTYEQYF
TRBJ2-2	NA	TRBV13	NA	TGTGCCAGCAGCTTATTTCCGGGGGTCGGCGGGGAGCTGTTTTTT	CASSLFPGVGGELFF
TRBJ1-1	TRBD1	TRBV11-2	NA	TGTGCCAGCAGCTTAGAAGTGGGGCGAGGGGGCATCACTGAAGCTTTCTTT	CASSLEVGRGGITEAFF
TRBJ1-1	NA	TRBV19	NA	TGTGCCAGTAGAAATAGGGGTACTGAAGCTTTCTTT	CASRNRGTEAFF
TRBJ1-5	NA	TRBV3-1/TRBV3-2	NA	TGTGCCAGCAGCCAACAGGGCAGACAGCCCCAGCATTTT	CASSQQGRQPQHF
TRBJ2-3	NA	TRBV11-2	NA	TGTGCCAGCAGCTCCCGGCGGGCTCCAGGCACAGATACGCAGTATTTT	CASSSRRAPGTDTQYF
TRBJ1-4	TRBD1	TRBV6-6	NA	TGTGCCAGCAGTTACGGGACAGGGGATAATGAAAAACTGTTTTTT	CASSYGTGDNEKLFF
TRBJ2-5	NA	TRBV7-8	NA	TGTGCCAGCAGCTCGCGGCCCTTCCGAGAGACCCAGTACTTC	CASSSRPFRETQYF
TRBJ1-5	TRBD1	TRBV27	NA	TGTGCCAGCAGTTTCTCCGCCAGACAGGGCGGGAGCAATCAGCCCCAGCATTTT	CASSFSARQGGSNQPQHF
TRBJ1-2	NA	TRBV30	NA	TGTGCCTGGGCTGGGCAGGCAAGTGGCTACACCTTC	CAWAGQASGYTF
TRBJ2-3	NA	TRBV23-1	NA	TGCGCCAGCAGTCATTCTACAGATACGCAGTATTTT	CASSHSTDTQYF
TRBJ2-7	NA	TRBV2	NA	TGTGCCAGCAGTGAATCTTTGGGGGCCAACTACGAGCAGTACTTC	CASSESLGANYEQYF
TRBJ2-7	TRBD2	TRBV5-8	NA	TGTGCCAGCAGCTTGCGGCTAGCGGGGGGGAACCCCTACGAGCAGTACTTC	CASSLRLAGGNPYEQYF
TRBJ2-3	NA	TRBV4-1	NA	TGCGCCAGCAGCCAAGGGGCAGGGCCCACAGATACGCAGTATTTT	CASSQGAGPTDTQYF
TRBJ2-3	NA	TRBV11-2	NA	TGTGCCAGCAGCTTAGACCGAGGTTGGGATACGCAGTATTTT	CASSLDRGWDTQYF
TRBJ1-2	NA	TRBV4-1	NA	TGCGCCAGCAGCCAAGTATCACTAGGGATAGCTAACTATGGCTACACCTTC	CASSQVSLGIANYGYTF
TRBJ1-2	NA	TRBV7-9	NA	TGTGCCAGCAGCCGAGGAGACGTTTCCCTCGGTAACTATGGCTACACCTTC	CASSRGDVSLGNYGYTF
TRBJ2-5	TRBD2	TRBV7-9	NA	TGTGCCAGCAGATTAGGGACTAGCGAGACCCAGTACTTC	CASRLGTSETQYF
TRBJ2-5	TRBD1	TRBV24-1	NA	TGTGCCACCAGTGACAGAGGGCTTGGGACAGGGAGGCAAGAGACCCAGTACTTC	CATSDRGLGTGRQETQYF
TRBJ1-4	NA	TRBV7-2	NA	TGTGCCAGCAGCTTAGTGGGGGCAAGAAGTGAAAAACTGTTTTTT	CASSLVGARSEKLFF
TRBJ2-7	NA	TRBV5-4	NA	TGTGCCAGCAGCTTGGGAACGGTTACCTCCTACGAGCAGTACTTC	CASSLGTVTSYEQYF
TRBJ1-2	TRBD1	TRBV6-2/TRBV6-3	NA	TGTGCCAGCAGTTACTCGCCGGGACAGGGATATGGCTACACCTTC	CASSYSPGQGYGYTF
TRBJ2-7	NA	TRBV10-2	NA	TGCGCCAGCAGTCCCCCGGGCGAGCAGTACTTC	CASSPPGEQYF
TRBJ1-4	NA	TRBV9	NA	TGTGCCAGCAGCGGACAGGTCACAACTAATGAAAAACTGTTTTTT	CASSGQVTTNEKLFF
TRBJ1-1	NA	TRBV30	NA	TGTGCCTGGGAGGCGGCGTACACTGAAGCTTTCTTT	CAWEAAYTEAFF
TRBJ1-1	NA	TRBV24-1	NA	TGTGCCCCTCACCACGAGACAGAGACTCGGTGGGCTGAAGCTTTCTTT	CAPHHETETRWAEAFF
TRBJ2-5	TRBD2	TRBV5-6	NA	TGTGCCAGCAGCTGGACTGGGCTAGCGGGGGAAAGGTCAGAGACCCAGTACTTC	CASSWTGLAGERSETQYF
TRBJ2-7	NA	TRBV2	NA	TGTGCCAGCAGTAAAGGGCGGATCTACGAGCAGTACTTC	CASSKGRIYEQYF
TRBJ2-1	TRBD2	TRBV18	NA	TGTGCCAGCTCACAGGGACTAGTGTCGTACAATGAGCAGTTCTTC	CASSQGLVSYNEQFF
TRBJ1-1	NA	TRBV19	NA	TGTGCCAGTAGTATTCGGGGGTTGGGGGGTGGTAGCACTGAAGCTTTCTTT	CASSIRGLGGGSTEAFF
TRBJ1-2	TRBD1	TRBV7-9	NA	TGTGCCAGCAGCCCTATACCGGGACAGACAATTGACTATGGCTACACCTTC	CASSPIPGQTIDYGYTF
TRBJ2-7	NA	TRBV21-1	NA	TGTGCCAGCAGCATAAAGGGGGGGGACTACTACGAGCAGTACTTC	CASSIKGGDYYEQYF
TRBJ2-7	TRBD2	TRBV10-3	NA	TGTGCCATCAGTGAGGGCGGGGGGGACTACGAGCAGTACTTC	CAISEGGGDYEQYF
TRBJ2-1	NA	TRBV2	NA	TGTGCCAGCAGTGACCAGGGCTTCGGTAGCTCCTACAATGAGCAGTTCTTC	CASSDQGFGSSYNEQFF
TRBJ2-7	NA	TRBV7-9	NA	TGTGCCAGCGCTACCACCGCCTACGAGCAGTACTTC	CASATTAYEQYF
TRBJ2-7	TRBD2	TRBV27	NA	TGTGCCAGCAGTTTAGGGGGGGAGGGCTACGAGCAGTACTTC	CASSLGGEGYEQYF
TRBJ1-2	NA	TRBV7-9	NA	TGTGCCAGCAGCTTAGGTCCCAGGGTTACCGACTATGGCTACACCTTC	CASSLGPRVTDYGYTF
TRBJ1-1	NA	TRBV3-1/TRBV3-2	NA	TGTGCCAGCAGCCCCCGATATGGGGACCCCAGGGGTGACACTGAAGCTTTCTTT	CASSPRYGDPRGDTEAFF
TRBJ1-2	NA	TRBV4-1	few	TGCGCCAGCAGCCAAGTCGATAGCGACGTGGGCTATGGCTACACCTTC	CASSQVDSDVGYGYTF
TRBJ1-1	TRBD1	TRBV3-1/TRBV3-2	NA	TGTGCCAGCAGCCCCCCCCGACAGGGGCTGGTAGCTTTCTTT	CASSPPRQGLVAFF
TRBJ1-6	NA	TRBV9	NA	TGTGCCAGCAGCCCCAGTGGGGGCGCCTATAATTCACCCCTCCACTTT	CASSPSGGAYNSPLHF
TRBJ1-5	NA	TRBV28	once	TGTGCCAGCAGTTTATATTTGAGGACAGTCAATCAGCCCCAGCATTTT	CASSLYLRTVNQPQHF
TRBJ2-5	TRBD2	TRBV2	NA	TGTGCCAGCAGTGAGGCTAGCGGGGGCTGGGAGACCCAGTACTTC	CASSEASGGWETQYF
TRBJ2-1	TRBD1	TRBV11-3	NA	TGTGCCAGCAGCCAACGACAGGGGGCGGAGGGCGAGCAGTTCTTC	CASSQRQGAEGEQFF
TRBJ1-1	NA	TRBV6-5	NA	TGTGCCAGCAGTTACCTCGTGAACACTGAAGCTTTCTTT	CASSYLVNTEAFF
TRBJ1-1	NA	TRBV18	few	TGTGCCAGCTCACCAGGCAGGGGTCTTAACACTGAAGCTTTCTTT	CASSPGRGLNTEAFF
TRBJ1-1	TRBD1	TRBV7-9	NA	TGTGCCAGCAGCTCGGGCGACAGGGGGGTAGACATGAACACTGAAGCTTTCTTT	CASSSGDRGVDMNTEAFF